These 12 T cell receptor beta chains share one sample of origin, sequenced in a study of breast tumors, draining lymph nodes, adjacent tissues. The lymph nodes were axillary draining lymph nodes from breast cancer patients. TCRdb recomputed calls from the multiplex PCR reads with MiXCR, one row per CDR3 protein. This table has 200,000 to 300,000 distinct CDR3 sequences, more than 30% appearing once. Source material: axillary lymph node tissue. The receptors come from a female donor with breast cancer. Some clones in this sample may be carry-over from other donors' samples.

Many counts were recorded for this clonotype. The rearrangement uses TRBV6-1 and TRBJ2-7; TRBD2 matches 10 bases. Germline loops: CDR1 MNHNS, CDR2 SASEGT. V was pared by 11 bases and J by 2 bases, with 12 bases of the junction left unmatched. The CDR3 is 15 amino acids. Written as DNA, the CDR3 is TGTGCCGGGGACTTCGAGCGGGGGGGGACCTACGAGCAGTACTTC. Protein: CAGDFERGGTYEQYF.

About this clonotype itself: This could be a read error, since a much larger clone is one nucleotide away. Likely a read error: the CDR3 ends without its conserved phenylalanine or tryptophan. The chain uses TRBV9 and TRBJ1-4, with D tentatively TRBD1 (6 bases). Trimming pared 0 bases from V and 6 bases from J, leaving 12 bases between. The CDR3 length is 15 residues. Germline assignment: CDR1 SGDLS and CDR2 YYNGEE. The CDR3 nucleotides are TGTGCCAGCAGCGTAGCTGGGGGCCGGCATGAAAAACTGTTTCTT. Residues: CASSVAGGRHEKLFL.

This clonotype was counted ten times or more. The chain recombines TRBV12-3 or TRBV12-4 with TRBJ2-1, with unresolved D. V was shortened by 5 bases and J by 4 bases, with 12 bases between the two germline ends. The CDR3 length is 14 residues. The CDR3 is CASSPPGLYNEQFF. For the CDR3, the DNA is TGTGCCAGCAGTCCCCCGGGCTTATACAATGAGCAGTTCTTC.

Turning to this clonotype: A much larger clone lies one base from this, so it may be a read error. The gene calls are TRBV9 and TRBJ2-2, with D possibly matching TRBD2 (6 bases). The CDR3 extends over 15 amino acids. The V gene's germline CDR1 is SGDLS and CDR2 YYNGEE. The CDR3 nucleotides read TGTGCCAGCAGTACCTCGGGGGTATACCCCGGGGAGCCGTTTTTT. Encoded protein: CASSTSGVYPGEPFF.

This CDR3 is CASSFSGRGDTQYF. The CDR3 DNA sequence: TGTGCCAGCAGTTTTAGCGGGAGAGGAGATACGCAGTATTTT. The J gene is TRBJ2-3, the V gene TRBV6-2 or TRBV6-3; 9 bases are shared with TRBD2. Trimming took 4 bases from V and 5 from J; bases not matched to a gene: 4. CDR1 and CDR2 from the germline V gene are MNHEY and SVGEGT. The CDR3 consists of 14 residues.

This clonotype was detected ten times or more. The genes are TRBV7-9 and TRBJ1-4; 11 bases agree with TRBD1. Germline V gene data show CDR1 as SEHNR and CDR2 as FQNEAQ (reference sequence). This CDR3 region has 14 residues. J lost 7 bases, V lost 5 bases, and 3 bases had no gene match. CDR3 in amino acids: CASSTDRGREKLFF. CDR3 nucleotide sequence: TGTGCCAGCAGCACGGACAGGGGGCGTGAAAAACTGTTTTTT.

This clonotype turned up a few times. A much larger clone is a single base away; this may be a read error. The chain is built from TRBV7-9 and TRBJ2-7, with D maybe TRBD2 (7 bases). Germline values: CDR1 SEHNR, CDR2 FQNEAQ (reference sequence). CDR3 size: 15 residues. The CDR3 loop reads CASSLDGGRSYEQHF. The CDR3 DNA sequence: TGTGCCAGCAGCTTAGACGGGGGGCGCTCCTACGAGCAGCACTTC.

This clonotype was seen many times. The rearrangement links TRBV9 to TRBJ2-1; D could derive from TRBD1 or TRBD2 (5 bases each). The CDR3 length is 16 residues. The germline CDR1 and CDR2 sequences are SGDLS and YYNGEE. The ends were cut back, 3 bases at V and 3 bases at J, with 16 bases in the middle. CDR3 sequence (DNA): TGTGCCAGCAGCGCAGAGAGGGGCTCAGGCTACAATGAGCAGTTCTTC. It specifies CASSAERGSGYNEQFF.

The rearrangement links TRBV3-1 to TRBJ2-1, with D perhaps TRBD1 or TRBD2 (6 bases each). This CDR3 spans 16 amino acids. CDR1 is LGHDT, CDR2 YNNKEL, per germline (reference sequence). V lost 1 base, J lost 0 bases, and 10 bases lay in between. The CDR3 sequence: CASSQVGGSSYNEQFF. CDR3 nucleotide sequence: TGTGCCAGCAGCCAAGTGGGGGGCAGCTCCTACAATGAGCAGTTCTTC.

This clonotype was recorded many times. This chain uses TRBV3-1 with TRBJ2-5; D gene uncertain. Trimming removed 4 bases from V and 4 bases from J, with 10 bases in between. This CDR3 is built from 13 residues. Germline V gene data show CDR1 as LGHDT and CDR2 as YNNKEL (reference sequence). The DNA for the CDR3 is TGTGCCAGCAGCCGGGGTTTAGCAGAGACCCAGTACTTC. This codes for CASSRGLAETQYF.

This clonotype came up many times. This chain links TRBV9 with TRBJ2-3; D is undetermined. Germline-derived CDR1 and CDR2 are SGDLS and YYNGEE. The CDR3 has 13 amino acids. Trimming left V 4 bases short and J 6 bases short, with 12 bases between. The CDR3 reads CASSTLHTDTQYF. The DNA for the CDR3 is TGTGCCAGCAGCACACTGCACACCGATACGCAGTATTTT.

On this clonotype: At one end the junction does not follow the germline gene, possibly because of a read error. The genes are TRBV28 and TRBJ2-7, with D possibly matching TRBD1 (5 bases). The CDR3 is 15 amino acids. Germline V gene sequence: CDR1 MDHEN, CDR2 SYDVKM. CDR3 loop: CASSLEQGNSYEHYF. CDR3 coding DNA: TGTGCCAGCAGTTTAGAGCAGGGTAACTCCTACGAGCACTACTTC.